This entry is about one T cell receptor beta chain. The antigen remains undetermined. The data derive from a study of cytomegalovirus exposure and HLA in healthy donors. Study-level results: The classifier was said to identify cytomegalovirus status with high specificity and sensitivity. According to an earlier analysis, most TCR beta V segments yielded productive rearrangements about 90% or about 30% of the time. The Asian-associated ancestry cluster reportedly had fewer N-insertions than the approximately 670-donor mean in a later analysis.

With 60 Vbeta and 13 Jbeta primers, the PCR was carried out. Profiling relied on immunoSEQ multiplex PCR, and the TCRdb table lists in-frame clones only, not all of them. The sample has roughly 80,000 clones; 62% are singletons. Per germline, CDR1 LGHNA and CDR2 YSLEER. This CDR3 comprises 15 residues. With 4 bases clipped from V and 6 bases from J, the junction kept 11 bases outside the gene matches. The sample taken for sequencing was PBMCs. The clonotype comes from a male donor in good health and CMV-seropositive. The V gene is TRBV4-3, the J gene TRBJ1-2, with TRBD1 identical over 7 bases. The CDR3 region is CASSPSPPGTDGYTF. CDR3 in DNA: TGCGCCAGCAGCCCCTCCCCCCCGGGGACAGATGGCTACACCTTC.